The T cell receptor beta chain under discussion was sequenced for a study of T cells after somatic rescue of genetic block. This table comes from immunoSEQ multiplex PCR, and its TCRdb copy is limited to in-frame clones, with some not included. The data contain 12,000 or so clones, 78% of them singletons. The source is a boy aged 10-17 years. Source material: peripheral blood mononuclear cells (PBMCs).

The CDR3 DNA sequence: TGTGCTAGTGGCCGTACTAGCGGGATGAAAGAGACCCAGTACTTC. Translated, it gives CASGRTSGMKETQYF. The chain carries TRBV12-5 and TRBJ2-5, with TRBD2 matching 10 bases. The V gene's germline CDR1 is LGHNT and CDR2 FRNRAP. CDR3 length equals 15 residues. J gave up 3 bases and V 6 bases, and 7 bases lay outside the gene matches. Combining the CDR3 with reference TRBV12-5 and TRBJ2-5 gives the whole variable domain DARVTQTPRHKVTEMGQEVTMRCQPILGHNTVFWYRQTMMQGLELLAYFRNRAPLDDSGMPKDRFSAEMPDATLATLKIQPSEPRDSAVYFCASGRTSGMKETQYFGPGTRLLVL.